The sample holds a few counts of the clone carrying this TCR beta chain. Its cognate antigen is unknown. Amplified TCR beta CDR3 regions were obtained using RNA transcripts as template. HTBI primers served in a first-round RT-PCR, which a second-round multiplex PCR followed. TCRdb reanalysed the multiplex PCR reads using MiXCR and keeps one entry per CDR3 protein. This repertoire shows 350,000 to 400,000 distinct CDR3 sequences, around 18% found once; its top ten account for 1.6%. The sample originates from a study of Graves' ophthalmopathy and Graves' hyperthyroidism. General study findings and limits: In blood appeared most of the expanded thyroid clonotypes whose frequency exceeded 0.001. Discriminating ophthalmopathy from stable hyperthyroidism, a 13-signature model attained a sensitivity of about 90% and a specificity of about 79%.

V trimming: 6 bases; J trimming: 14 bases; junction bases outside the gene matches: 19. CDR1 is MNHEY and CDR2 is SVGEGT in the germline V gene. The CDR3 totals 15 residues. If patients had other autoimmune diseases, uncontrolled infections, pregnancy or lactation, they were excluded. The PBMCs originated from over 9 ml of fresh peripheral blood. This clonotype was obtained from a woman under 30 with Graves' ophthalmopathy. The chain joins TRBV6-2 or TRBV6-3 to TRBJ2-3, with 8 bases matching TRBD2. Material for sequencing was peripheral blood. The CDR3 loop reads CASSPTEKRGGGTYF. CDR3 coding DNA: TGTGCCAGCAGCCCCACCGAGAAACGGGGGGGGGGCACGTATTTT.